This TCR beta chain was profiled in a study of stem cell transplantation in POMP-related autoinflammatory disease. About the study: The study hypothesized thymoproteasome defects skew the TRB repertoire via impaired CD8+ selection. Whole-study results and caveats: Fewer unique TRB V-J gene pairings were identified in patients with PRAID. PRAID patients trended toward lower TRB diversity and higher clonality in all analyzed T-cell subsets.

Prominent immunodeficiency with autoinflammation defined PRAID. The protocol was immunoSEQ multiplex PCR, while the TCRdb copy is restricted to in-frame clones and leaves out a portion. The table has 9,500 to 14,000 clones, approximately 86% seen once; the top ten hold approximately 50%. In the case of this clone: The antigen is undetermined.

Sequencing was performed on CD8+ T cells from PBMCs, taken before stem cell transplantation. This TCR was recovered from a human donor with POMP-related autoinflammation and immune dysregulation (PRAID).

CDR3 loop: CASSLKRRRPPNTEAFF. As DNA, the CDR3 is TGTGCCAGCAGCTTAAAGCGACGGCGGCCGCCGAACACTGAAGCTTTCTTT. This sequence joins TRBV7-2 and TRBJ1-1; D unclear. V lost 2 bases and J 1 base, leaving 17 bases between the germline ends. The germline V gene encodes CDR1 SGHTA and CDR2 FQGNSA. This CDR3 comprises 17 residues.